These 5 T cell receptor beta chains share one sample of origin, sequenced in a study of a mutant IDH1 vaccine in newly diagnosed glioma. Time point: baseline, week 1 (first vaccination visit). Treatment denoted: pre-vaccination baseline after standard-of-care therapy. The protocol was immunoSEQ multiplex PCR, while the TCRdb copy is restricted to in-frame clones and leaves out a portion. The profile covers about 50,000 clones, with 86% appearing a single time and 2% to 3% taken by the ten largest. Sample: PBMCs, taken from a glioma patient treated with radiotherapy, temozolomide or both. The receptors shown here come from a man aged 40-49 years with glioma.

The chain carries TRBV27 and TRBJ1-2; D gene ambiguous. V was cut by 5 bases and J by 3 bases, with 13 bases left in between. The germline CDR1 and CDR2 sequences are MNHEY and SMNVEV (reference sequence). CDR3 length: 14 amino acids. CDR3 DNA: TGTGCCAGCAGTCCGCGCAGGTTTGACTATGGCTACACCTTC. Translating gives CASSPRRFDYGYTF.

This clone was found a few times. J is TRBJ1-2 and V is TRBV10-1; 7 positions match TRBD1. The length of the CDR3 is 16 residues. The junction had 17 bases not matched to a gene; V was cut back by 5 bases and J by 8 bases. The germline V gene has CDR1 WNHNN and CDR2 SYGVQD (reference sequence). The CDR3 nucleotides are TGCGCCAGCAGTTCTACTAAATGGACAGGAATAGAGGGCTACACCTTC. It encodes CASSSTKWTGIEGYTF.

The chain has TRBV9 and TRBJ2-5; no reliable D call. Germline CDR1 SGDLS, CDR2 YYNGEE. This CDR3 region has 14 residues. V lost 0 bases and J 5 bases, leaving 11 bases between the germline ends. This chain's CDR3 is CASSVATGEETQYF. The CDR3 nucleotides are TGTGCCAGCAGCGTAGCTACGGGTGAGGAGACCCAGTACTTC.

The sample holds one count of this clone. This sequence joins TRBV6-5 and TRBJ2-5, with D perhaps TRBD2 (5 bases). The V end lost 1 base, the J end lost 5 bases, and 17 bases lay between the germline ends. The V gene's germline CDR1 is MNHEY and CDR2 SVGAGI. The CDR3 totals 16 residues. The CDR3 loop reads CASSYLSTGVRETQYF. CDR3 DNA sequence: TGTGCCAGCAGTTACTTGTCTACCGGGGTTCGGGAGACCCAGTACTTC.

The CDR3 sequence: CASSLDANPNQPQHF. The CDR3 DNA sequence: TGTGCCAGCAGCTTAGACGCTAATCCTAATCAGCCCCAGCATTTT. This chain joins TRBV11-2 and TRBJ1-5; D uncertain. This CDR3 spans 15 amino acids. Germline values: CDR1 SGHAT, CDR2 FQNNGV. V was trimmed by 0 bases and J by 4 bases, leaving 10 bases between them.